This passage covers 20 T cell receptor beta chains from one sample sequenced in a study of T cell repertoires in cytomegalovirus infection. These receptors' antigens are unknown. TCRdb re-called the reads through MiXCR, storing one row per CDR3 protein. Found here are 50,000 to 65,000 distinct CDR3 sequences, around 18% of them singletons; the top ten hold around 64%. The material was CD8+ T cells from cultured PBMCs, obtained from culture after CMV antigen stimulation. The receptor set was obtained from a human donor in good health (CMV status not recorded). Some clones in this sample may be carry-over from other donors' samples.

This clonotype was seen many times. This chain uses TRBV19 with TRBJ1-1; D call uncertain. CDR3 length: 13 residues. Trimming left V 2 bases short and J 1 base short, with 5 bases between. The germline V gene has CDR1 LNHDA and CDR2 SQIVND (reference sequence). The CDR3 sequence: CASSIYPNTEAFF. In DNA, the CDR3 is TGTGCCAGTAGTATATATCCGAACACTGAAGCTTTCTTT.

The V and J genes are TRBV4-3 and TRBJ2-1; possibly TRBD2 for D (6 bases). CDR1 and CDR2 from the germline V gene are LGHNA and YSLEER. The CDR3 runs 13 residues. V was trimmed by 5 bases and J by 8 bases, leaving 13 bases between them. CDR3 protein: CASSNPPGDEQFF. CDR3 DNA: TGCGCCAGCAGCAATCCTCCGGGGGATGAGCAGTTCTTC.

The V and J genes are TRBV15 and TRBJ2-7, with 10 nucleotides matching TRBD1. Trimming took 3 bases from V and 7 from J; bases not matched to a gene: 9. Germline V gene data show CDR1 as LNHNV and CDR2 as YYDKDF (reference sequence). CDR3 length equals 15 residues. CDR3 in amino acids: CATSRPGQGRYEQYF. The CDR3 DNA is TGTGCCACCAGCAGGCCGGGACAGGGGCGGTATGAGCAGTACTTC. The full variable domain, in which reference TRBV15 and TRBJ2-7 provide the parts outside the CDR3, is DAMVIQNPRYQVTQFGKPVTLSCSQTLNHNVMYWYQQKSSQAPKLLFHYYDKDFNNEADTPDNFQSRRPNTSFCFLDIRSPGLGDTAMYLCATSRPGQGRYEQYFGPGTRLTVT.

This clonotype was picked up a small number of times. The rearrangement links TRBV10-3 to TRBJ2-3; tentative D call: TRBD2 (5 bases). The CDR3 covers 14 residues. In germline, CDR1 is ENHRY, CDR2 SYGVKD. Trimming removed 6 bases at V and 6 bases at J, with 16 bases between. The CDR3 loop reads CAIRRVGEGDTQYF. The DNA for the CDR3 is TGTGCCATCAGGAGGGTTGGGGAAGGGGATACGCAGTATTTT.

The table lists this clonotype with many counts. The chain has TRBV7-6 and TRBJ2-3; weak D call: TRBD2 (6 bases). Germline V lookup: CDR1 SGHVS, CDR2 FNYEAQ. CDR3 size: 16 residues. The ends were cut back, 4 bases at V and 2 bases at J, with 16 bases in the middle. CDR3 nucleotides: TGTGCCAGCAGCTCCGGGACTTACCCGCCCACAGATACGCAGTATTTT. This encodes CASSSGTYPPTDTQYF.

The genes are TRBV4-3 and TRBJ2-5; no clear D. There are 13 residues in the CDR3. The ends were cut back, 2 bases at V and 3 bases at J, with 7 bases in the middle. Germline V gives CDR1 LGHNA, CDR2 YSLEER. CDR3 sequence (DNA): TGCGCCAGCAGCCAACGACCCGAAGAGACCCAGTACTTC. Protein product: CASSQRPEETQYF.

This clonotype showed up many times. V usage is TRBV11-2 and J usage is TRBJ2-1; D not resolved. The germline CDR1 and CDR2 sequences are SGHAT and FQNNGV. Trimming pared 0 bases from V and 3 bases from J, leaving 6 bases between. CDR3 size: 14 residues. CDR3 protein: CASSLEHDYNEQFF. In DNA, the CDR3 is TGTGCCAGCAGCTTAGAACACGACTACAATGAGCAGTTCTTC. The full variable domain, in which reference TRBV11-2 and TRBJ2-1 provide the parts outside the CDR3, is EAGVAQSPRYKIIEKRQSVAFWCNPISGHATLYWYQQILGQGPKLLIQFQNNGVVDDSQLPKDRFSAERLKGVDSTLKIQPAKLEDSAVYLCASSLEHDYNEQFFGPGTRLTVL.

A few counts support this clonotype. The chain couples TRBV12-3 or TRBV12-4 to TRBJ1-5; D gene ambiguous. This CDR3 comprises 14 residues. V shed 2 bases and J shed 2 bases, with 7 bases lying between them. CDR3 amino acids: CASSLSTGNQPQHF. DNA for the CDR3: TGTGCCAGCAGTTTAAGTACGGGCAATCAGCCCCAGCATTTT.

This clonotype has a handful of counts. The chain employs TRBV6-5 and TRBJ2-2; 7 positions agree with TRBD2. CDR3 length: 14 amino acids. The ends lost 8 bases at V and 7 bases at J; junction bases unmatched: 10. Germline CDR1 MNHEY, CDR2 SVGAGI. CDR3: CASGGGVQGGELFF. The CDR3 nucleotides are TGTGCCAGCGGGGGGGGAGTCCAGGGCGGGGAGCTGTTTTTT.

This clonotype was observed at least ten times. This chain links TRBV7-2 with TRBJ2-1; 10 nucleotides agree with TRBD2. V shed 3 bases, J shed 4 bases, and the junction held 3 bases outside the gene matches. Germline V CDR1 and CDR2: SGHTA, FQGNSA. The CDR3 sequence is 15 residues long. CDR3 sequence: CASSLRTSGYNEQFF. The CDR3, as DNA: TGTGCCAGCAGCTTGAGGACTAGCGGTTACAATGAGCAGTTCTTC.

The rearrangement joins TRBV5-4 to TRBJ2-4, with TRBD2 as a possible D gene (6 bases). The V end lost 4 bases, the J end lost 4 bases, and 12 bases lay between the germline ends. Germline CDR1 and CDR2: SGHNT and YYREEE (reference sequence). The CDR3 is made up of 14 amino acids. CDR3 bases: TGTGCCAGCAGCATCCTTGGGACTAAAAACATTCAGTACTTC. Amino acids: CASSILGTKNIQYF.

The V call is TRBV29-1, the J call TRBJ1-5; perhaps TRBD1 as D (5 bases). The germline V and J ends were trimmed by 3 bases and 5 bases, with 14 bases remaining between them. Germline CDR1 SQVTM, CDR2 ANQGSEA. The CDR3 length is 14 residues. CDR3 amino acids: CSVDSGEGDQPQHF. CDR3 DNA sequence: TGCAGCGTTGATTCAGGAGAAGGGGATCAGCCCCAGCATTTT.

In this sample, this clonotype turned up a few times. This rearrangement joins TRBV28 to TRBJ2-3; the match to TRBD1 covers 8 bases. The CDR3 loop spans 16 amino acids. V lost 2 bases, J lost 1 base, and 5 bases stayed unmatched. Germline values: CDR1 MDHEN, CDR2 SYDVKM. This CDR3 reads CASSLLPGQGTDTQYF. The CDR3 DNA reads as TGTGCCAGCAGTTTACTACCGGGACAGGGCACAGATACGCAGTATTTT. The full variable domain, with the rest looked up from reference TRBV28 and TRBJ2-3, is DVKVTQSSRYLVKRTGEKVFLECVQDMDHENMFWYRQDPGLGLRLIYFSYDVKMKEKGDIPEGYSVSREKKERFSLILESASTNQTSMYLCASSLLPGQGTDTQYFGPGTRLTVL.

The V call is TRBV5-6, the J call TRBJ1-1, with D perhaps matching TRBD1 (5 bases). The CDR3 spans 16 residues. V lost 0 bases, J lost 1 base, and 13 bases lay in between. Looked up from germline, CDR1 is SGHDT and CDR2 is YYEEEE. CDR3 sequence reads: CASSLGQGRENTEAFF. DNA of the CDR3: TGTGCCAGCAGCTTGGGGCAGGGAAGGGAGAACACTGAAGCTTTCTTT.

CDR3 loop: CASSPARSAKNIQYF. As DNA, the CDR3 is TGTGCCAGCAGCCCAGCGAGGTCAGCCAAAAACATTCAGTACTTC. The chain uses TRBV6-6 and TRBJ2-4; D call uncertain. Germline CDR1 reads MNHNY; CDR2 reads SVGAGI (reference sequence). The CDR3 covers 15 residues. The V and J ends lost 6 bases and 0 bases respectively, with 12 bases between them.

This clonotype appeared a few times. The chain links TRBV27 to TRBJ1-1; D unresolved. The ends were cut back, 2 bases at V and 1 base at J, with 8 bases in the middle. The CDR3 runs 14 residues. The germline CDR1 and CDR2 sequences are MNHEY and SMNVEV (reference sequence). The CDR3: CASSLGSPNTEAFF. CDR3 nucleotide sequence: TGTGCCAGCAGTTTAGGGTCACCGAACACTGAAGCTTTCTTT.

CDR3 region: CAIATSGGAYEQYF. CDR3 coding DNA: TGTGCCATCGCCACTAGCGGGGGGGCGTACGAGCAGTACTTC. This chain joins TRBV10-3 and TRBJ2-7; 13 nucleotides align to TRBD2. The CDR3 is made up of 14 amino acids. Germline values: CDR1 ENHRY, CDR2 SYGVKD. With V trimmed by 8 bases and J by 4 bases, 5 bases remained unmatched.

There are a few counts of this clonotype. The rearrangement joins TRBV6-1 to TRBJ1-1, with TRBD1 matching over 7 bases. Losses at the gene ends were 5 bases for V and 5 bases for J; bases not matched to a gene: 8. In germline, CDR1 is MNHNS, CDR2 SASEGT. This CDR3 is 14 amino acids long. CDR3 nucleotide sequence: TGTGCCAGCAGTTTCCGACAGGGTTCAACTGAAGCTTTCTTT. Its translation: CASSFRQGSTEAFF.

V usage is TRBV6-2 or TRBV6-3 and J usage is TRBJ2-7; 9 positions agree with TRBD1. Trimming removed 6 bases from V and 3 bases from J; junction bases left unmatched: 6. The CDR3 runs 14 residues. The germline V gene encodes CDR1 MNHEY and CDR2 SVGEGT. CDR3 protein: CASSQGQGIYEQYF. In DNA form, the CDR3 reads TGTGCCAGCAGCCAGGGACAGGGAATCTACGAGCAGTACTTC.

This clonotype showed up many times. The chain uses TRBV7-2 and TRBJ2-5; D is uncertain. Germline V gives CDR1 SGHTA, CDR2 FQGNSA. Trimming pared 1 base from V and 4 bases from J, leaving 16 bases between. CDR3 length: 16 amino acids. This CDR3 reads CASSLVSPVLPETQYF. CDR3 coding DNA: TGTGCCAGCAGCTTAGTCTCACCCGTTCTTCCAGAGACCCAGTACTTC.